This T cell receptor beta chain was found in a study of blood T cell repertoires in COVID-19. Sequenced by immunoSEQ multiplex PCR; TCRdb stores in-frame clones only, minus some. Of more than 250,000 clones listed, nearly 90% are singletons. This receptor was obtained from a woman aged 18-29 years with acute COVID-19. The sample consisted of PBMCs or T cells enriched from blood (not recorded which).

The CDR3 sequence is CASNRDIGNTIYF. The CDR3 DNA follows: TGTGCCAGCAATAGGGACATCGGAAACACCATATATTTT. The chain recombines TRBV2 with TRBJ1-3; perhaps TRBD1 as D (6 bases). Germline-derived CDR1 and CDR2 are SNHLY and FYNNEI. This CDR3 has 13 residues. V was shortened by 7 bases and J by 4 bases, with 11 bases between the two germline ends.